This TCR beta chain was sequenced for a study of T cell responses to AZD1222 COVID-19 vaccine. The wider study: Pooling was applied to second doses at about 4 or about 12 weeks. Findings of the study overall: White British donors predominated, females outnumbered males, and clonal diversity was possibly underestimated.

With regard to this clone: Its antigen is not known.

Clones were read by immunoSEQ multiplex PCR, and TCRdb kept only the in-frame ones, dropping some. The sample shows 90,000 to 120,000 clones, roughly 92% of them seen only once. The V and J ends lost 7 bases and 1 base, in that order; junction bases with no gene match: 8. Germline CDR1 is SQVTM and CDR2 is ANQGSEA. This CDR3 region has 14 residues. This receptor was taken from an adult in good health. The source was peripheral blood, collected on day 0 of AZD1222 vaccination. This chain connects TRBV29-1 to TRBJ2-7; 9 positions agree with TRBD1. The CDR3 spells CSGAGGTGSYEQYF. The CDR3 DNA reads TGCAGCGGCGCGGGTGGGACAGGGTCCTACGAGCAGTACTTC.